This T cell receptor beta chain was recorded in a study of CD8+ T cells in alopecia areata. Study in general: Affected scalp percentage set treated patients' severity scores.

The treatment denotes: oral pan-JAK inhibitor, 5-10 mg twice daily. Obtained from alopecia areata patients were lesional scalp punch biopsies along with peripheral blood. The V gene's germline CDR1 is SNHLY and CDR2 FYNNEI. The CDR3 contains 15 residues. With 6 bases clipped from V and 9 bases from J, the junction kept 7 bases outside the gene matches. As the sequencing template, cDNA was produced by extracting RNA and reverse transcribing it. Assay: immunoSEQ multiplex PCR; the TCRdb copy retains only in-frame clones and omits some. The repertoire holds 15,000 to 20,000 clones, with 50% to 60% as singletons.

The material sequenced was skin, taken at week 4, from a patient treated with tofacitinib. V usage is TRBV2 and J usage is TRBJ2-3, with 15 bases that match TRBD2. The clonotype originates from a human donor with alopecia areata. The CDR3 sequence: CASRGTSGGHPTQYF. The CDR3 DNA reads TGTGCCAGCAGGGGGACTAGCGGGGGGCATCCGACGCAGTATTTT.